This T cell receptor (beta chain) was recovered during a study of OX40 agonist ivuxolimab in advanced cancers. TCRdb's copy holds only in-frame clones and misses some; the assay was immunoSEQ multiplex PCR. The repertoire has 55,000 to 70,000 clones, approximately 85% of them found once; the top ten carry roughly 4.5%. No patient had autoimmune disease or received systemic immunosuppression. The V and J ends lost 10 bases and 3 bases, in that order; junction bases with no gene match: 3. The germline V gene encodes CDR1 WSHSY and CDR2 SAAADI. The CDR3 covers 12 residues. This clonotype was sampled from an adult with an advanced solid tumor such as melanoma, head and neck, liver or kidney cancer. The sequencing here drew on CD4+ or CD8+ T cells sorted from blood, taken in a trial of the OX40 agonist ivuxolimab. This rearrangement joins TRBV10-2 to TRBJ2-7; 10 nucleotides align to TRBD1. CDR3 region: CATGQGGYEQYF. Written as DNA, the CDR3 is TGCGCCACCGGACAGGGGGGCTACGAGCAGTACTTC.